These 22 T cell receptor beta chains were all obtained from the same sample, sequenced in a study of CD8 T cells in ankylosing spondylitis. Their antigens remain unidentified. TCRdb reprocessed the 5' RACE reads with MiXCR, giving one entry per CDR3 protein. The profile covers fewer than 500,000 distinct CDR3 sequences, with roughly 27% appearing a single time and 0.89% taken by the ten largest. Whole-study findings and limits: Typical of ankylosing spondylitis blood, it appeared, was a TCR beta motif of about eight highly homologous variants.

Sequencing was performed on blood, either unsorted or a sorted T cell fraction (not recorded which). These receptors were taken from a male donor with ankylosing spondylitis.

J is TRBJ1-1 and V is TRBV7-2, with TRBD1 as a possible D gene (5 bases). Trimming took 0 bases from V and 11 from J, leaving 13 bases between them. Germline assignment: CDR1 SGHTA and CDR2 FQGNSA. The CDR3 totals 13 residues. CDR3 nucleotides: TGTGCCAGCAGCTTAGCGGGGGGAGAGATGGCTTTCTTT. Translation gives CASSLAGGEMAFF.

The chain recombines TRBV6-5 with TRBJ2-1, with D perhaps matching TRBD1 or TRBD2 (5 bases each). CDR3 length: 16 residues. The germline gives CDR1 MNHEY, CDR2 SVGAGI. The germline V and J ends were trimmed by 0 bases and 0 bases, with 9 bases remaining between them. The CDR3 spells CASSYSPGSSYNEQFF. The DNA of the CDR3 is TGTGCCAGCAGTTACTCGCCAGGGAGCTCCTACAATGAGCAGTTCTTC.

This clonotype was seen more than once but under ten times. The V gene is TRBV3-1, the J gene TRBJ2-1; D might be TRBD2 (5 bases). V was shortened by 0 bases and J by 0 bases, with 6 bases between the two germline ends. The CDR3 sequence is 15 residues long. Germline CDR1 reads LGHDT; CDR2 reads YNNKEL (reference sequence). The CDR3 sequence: CASSQDLASYNEQFF. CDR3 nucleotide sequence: TGTGCCAGCAGCCAAGATCTAGCCTCCTACAATGAGCAGTTCTTC.

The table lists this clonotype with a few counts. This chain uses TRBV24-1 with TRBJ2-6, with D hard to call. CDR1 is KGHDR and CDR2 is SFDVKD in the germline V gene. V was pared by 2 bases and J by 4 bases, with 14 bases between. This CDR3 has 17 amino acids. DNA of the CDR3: TGTGCCACCAGTGATTCCCCGCGAGGCTCCGGGGCCAACGTCCTGACTTTC. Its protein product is CATSDSPRGSGANVLTF.

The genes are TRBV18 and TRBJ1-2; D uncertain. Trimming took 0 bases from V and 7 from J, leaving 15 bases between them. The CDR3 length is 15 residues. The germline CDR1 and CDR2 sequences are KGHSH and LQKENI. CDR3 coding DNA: TGTGCCAGCTCACCACCTTACACAGTATGGTTTGGCTACACCTTC. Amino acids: CASSPPYTVWFGYTF.

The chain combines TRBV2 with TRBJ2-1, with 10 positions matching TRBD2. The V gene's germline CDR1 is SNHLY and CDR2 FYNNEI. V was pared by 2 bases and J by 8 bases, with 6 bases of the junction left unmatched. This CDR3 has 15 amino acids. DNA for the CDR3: TGTGCCAGCAGTGAACGTCCAGCGGGAGGGTATGAGCAGTTCTTC. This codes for CASSERPAGGYEQFF. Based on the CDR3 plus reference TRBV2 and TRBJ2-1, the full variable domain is EPEVTQTPSHQVTQMGQEVILRCVPISNHLYFYWYRQILGQKVEFLVSFYNNEISEKSEIFDDQFSVERPDGSNFTLKIRSTKLEDSAMYFCASSERPAGGYEQFFGPGTRLTVL.

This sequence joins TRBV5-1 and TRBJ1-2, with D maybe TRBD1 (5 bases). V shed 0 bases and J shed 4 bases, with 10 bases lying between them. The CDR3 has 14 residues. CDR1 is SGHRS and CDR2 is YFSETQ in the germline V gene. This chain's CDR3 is CASSLVGGAYGYTF. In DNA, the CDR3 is TGCGCCAGCAGCTTGGTTGGTGGGGCCTATGGCTACACCTTC.

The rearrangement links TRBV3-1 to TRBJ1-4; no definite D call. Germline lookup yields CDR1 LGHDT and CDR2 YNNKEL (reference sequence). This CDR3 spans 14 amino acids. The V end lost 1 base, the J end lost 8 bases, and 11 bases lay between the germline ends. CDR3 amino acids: CASSQGNFEEKLFF. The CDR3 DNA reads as TGTGCCAGCAGCCAAGGGAACTTCGAGGAAAAACTGTTTTTT.

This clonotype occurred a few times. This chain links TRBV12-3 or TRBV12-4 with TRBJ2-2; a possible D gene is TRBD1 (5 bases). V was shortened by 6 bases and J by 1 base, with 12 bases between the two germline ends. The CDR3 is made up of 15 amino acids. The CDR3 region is CASSTLQGNTGELFF. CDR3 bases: TGTGCCAGCAGCACCTTGCAGGGGAACACCGGGGAGCTGTTTTTT.

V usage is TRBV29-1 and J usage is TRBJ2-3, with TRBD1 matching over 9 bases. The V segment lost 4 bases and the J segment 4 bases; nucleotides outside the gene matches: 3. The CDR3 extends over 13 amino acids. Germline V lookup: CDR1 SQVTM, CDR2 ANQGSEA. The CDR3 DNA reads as TGCAGCGTTGCCCGGACAGGGGCAGATACGCAGTATTTT. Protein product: CSVARTGADTQYF.

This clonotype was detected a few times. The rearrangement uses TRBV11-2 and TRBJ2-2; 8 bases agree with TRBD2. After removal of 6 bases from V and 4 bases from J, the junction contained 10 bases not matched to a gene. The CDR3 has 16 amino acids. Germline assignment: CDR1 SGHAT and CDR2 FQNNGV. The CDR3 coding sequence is TGTGCCAGCAGGCTCCACGGGGGGGCGAGCACCGGGGAGCTGTTTTTT. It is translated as CASRLHGGASTGELFF.

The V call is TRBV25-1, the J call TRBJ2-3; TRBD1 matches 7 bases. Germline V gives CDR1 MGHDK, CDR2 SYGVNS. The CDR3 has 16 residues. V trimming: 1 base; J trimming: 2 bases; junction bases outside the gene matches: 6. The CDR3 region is CASSESVGGITDTQYF. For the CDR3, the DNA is TGTGCCAGCAGTGAATCGGTAGGGGGCATCACAGATACGCAGTATTTT.

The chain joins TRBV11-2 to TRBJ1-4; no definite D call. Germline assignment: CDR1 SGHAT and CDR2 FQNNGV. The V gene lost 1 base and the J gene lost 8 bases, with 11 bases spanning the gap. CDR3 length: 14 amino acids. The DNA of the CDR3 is TGTGCCAGCAGCTTAGCTCCCAATGAGGAAAAACTGTTTTTT. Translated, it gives CASSLAPNEEKLFF. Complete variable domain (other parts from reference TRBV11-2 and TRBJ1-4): EAGVAQSPRYKIIEKRQSVAFWCNPISGHATLYWYQQILGQGPKLLIQFQNNGVVDDSQLPKDRFSAERLKGVDSTLKIQPAKLEDSAVYLCASSLAPNEEKLFFGSGTQLSVL.

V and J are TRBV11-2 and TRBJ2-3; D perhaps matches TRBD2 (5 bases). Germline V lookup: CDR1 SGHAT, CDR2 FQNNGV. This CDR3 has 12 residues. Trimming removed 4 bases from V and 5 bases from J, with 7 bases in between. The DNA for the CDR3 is TGTGCCAGCAGCTCGGACTTAGATACGCAGTATTTT. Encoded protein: CASSSDLDTQYF.

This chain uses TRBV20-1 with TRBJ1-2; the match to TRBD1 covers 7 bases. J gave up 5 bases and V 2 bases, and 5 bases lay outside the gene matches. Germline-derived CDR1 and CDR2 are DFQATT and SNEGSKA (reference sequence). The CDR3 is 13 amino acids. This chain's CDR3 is CSARPDRSYGYTF. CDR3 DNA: TGCAGTGCTAGACCGGACAGGAGTTATGGCTACACCTTC.

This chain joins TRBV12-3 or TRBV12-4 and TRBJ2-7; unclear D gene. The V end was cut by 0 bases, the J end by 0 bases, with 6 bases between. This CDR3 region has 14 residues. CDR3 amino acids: CASSLAGHSYEQYF. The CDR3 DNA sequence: TGTGCCAGCAGTTTAGCGGGTCACTCCTACGAGCAGTACTTC.

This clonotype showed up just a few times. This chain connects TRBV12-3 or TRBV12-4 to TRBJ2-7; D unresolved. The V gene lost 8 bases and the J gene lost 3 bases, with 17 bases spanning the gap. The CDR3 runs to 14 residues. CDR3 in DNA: TGTGCCAGCGGCCTTGGATTACCAAGCTACGAGCAGTACTTC. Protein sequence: CASGLGLPSYEQYF.

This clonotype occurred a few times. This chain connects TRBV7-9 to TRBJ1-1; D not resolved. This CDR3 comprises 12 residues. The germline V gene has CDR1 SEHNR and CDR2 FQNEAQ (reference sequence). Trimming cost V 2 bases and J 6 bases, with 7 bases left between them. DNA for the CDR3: TGTGCCAGCAGCTTACAGTGGGCTGAAGCTTTCTTT. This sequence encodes CASSLQWAEAFF.

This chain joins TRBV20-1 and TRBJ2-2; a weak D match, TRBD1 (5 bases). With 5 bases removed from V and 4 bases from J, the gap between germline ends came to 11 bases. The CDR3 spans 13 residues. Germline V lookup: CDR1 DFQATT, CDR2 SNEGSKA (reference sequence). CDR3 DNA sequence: TGCAGTGCTGAAACAGGTTCCACCGGGGAGCTGTTTTTT. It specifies CSAETGSTGELFF.

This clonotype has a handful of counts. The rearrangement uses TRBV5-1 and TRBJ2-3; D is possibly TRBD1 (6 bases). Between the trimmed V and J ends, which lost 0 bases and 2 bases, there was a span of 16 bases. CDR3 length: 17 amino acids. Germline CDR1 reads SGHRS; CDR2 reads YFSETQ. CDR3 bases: TGCGCCAGCAGCTTGGTTGCCCAGACAGGAAACACAGATACGCAGTATTTT. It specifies CASSLVAQTGNTDTQYF.

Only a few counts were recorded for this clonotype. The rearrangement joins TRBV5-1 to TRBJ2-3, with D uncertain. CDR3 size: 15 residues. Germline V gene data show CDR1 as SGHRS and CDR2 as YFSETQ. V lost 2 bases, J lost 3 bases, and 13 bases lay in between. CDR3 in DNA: TGCGCCAGCAGCTTTGAGCACCCGGAGACAGATACGCAGTATTTT. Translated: CASSFEHPETDTQYF.

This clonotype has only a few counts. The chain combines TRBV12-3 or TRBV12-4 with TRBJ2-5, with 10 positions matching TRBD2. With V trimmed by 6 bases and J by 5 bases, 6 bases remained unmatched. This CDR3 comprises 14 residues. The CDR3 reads CASRSGRALETQYF. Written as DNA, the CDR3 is TGTGCCAGCAGGAGCGGGAGGGCCCTGGAGACCCAGTACTTC.